The 13 T cell receptor delta chains below all came from one sample that was sequenced in a study of gamma-delta T cells after stem cell transplantation. TCRdb re-called the RT-PCR reads with CATT. The data show about 1,600 delta-chain clones, 5% to 6% seen once. The specimen sequenced was gamma-delta T cells. These receptors all stem from a human donor. It is not recorded whose cells these are; they may come from a transplant donor.

This clone was seen only a few times. The genes are TRDV2 and TRDJ3, with D possibly TRDD3 on 5 matching bases. CDR3 size: 18 residues. The V gene lost 0 bases and the J gene lost 0 bases, with 11 bases spanning the gap. The germline CDR1 and CDR2 sequences are GEAIGNYY and EKD. CDR3 loop: CACDTGWVSSWDTRQMFF. DNA of the CDR3: TGTGCCTGTGACACCGGCTGGGTTAGCTCCTGGGACACCCGACAGATGTTTTTC.

On this clone itself: TCRdb records a much larger clone's protein for this DNA, with a difference at residue 3 that likely arises from a read error; the protein given is the translation of the DNA. This chain connects TRDV2 to TRDJ1; 8 bases map to TRDD3. The CDR3 runs 19 residues. Germline V gene data show CDR1 as GEAIGNYY and CDR2 as EKD. The CDR3 region has the DNA TGTGCCCGTGACCCTGGTCCCTTCTGGGGGACCAAATACACCGATAAACTCATCTTT. Its translation is CARDPGPFWGTKYTDKLIF.

This clone is judged medium-sized. Other nucleotide sequences in the sample specify the same CDR3. The rearrangement joins TRDV2 to TRDJ1, with 13 bases that match TRDD3. In germline, CDR1 is GEAIGNYY, CDR2 EKD. CDR3 size: 24 residues. The V and J ends lost 0 bases and 3 bases, in that order; junction bases with no gene match: 27. CDR3 residues: CACDTPDPLLGDTRRRNWSDKLIF. Written as DNA, the CDR3 is TGTGCCTGTGACACCCCTGATCCACTACTGGGGGATACGCGAAGGAGAAACTGGTCCGATAAACTCATCTTT.

This clone came up a few times. A far larger clone is one nucleotide away, so this likely arose from a read error. The sample carries other DNA sequences with the same CDR3. The chain employs TRDV1 and TRDJ1; 11 bases are shared with TRDD3. The CDR3 has 23 residues. The junction had 24 bases not matched to a gene; V was cut back by 3 bases and J by 0 bases. Germline loops: CDR1 TSWWSYY, CDR2 QGS. CDR3: CALGELIGWGLLGDMVYTDKLIF. CDR3 bases: TGTGCTCTTGGGGAGCTAATCGGTTGGGGGTTACTGGGGGATATGGTGTACACCGATAAACTCATCTTT.

V is TRDV2 and J is TRDJ1; 12 nucleotides match TRDD3. V was pared by 3 bases and J by 1 base, with 11 bases of the junction left unmatched. The CDR3 covers 18 residues. Germline V gene data show CDR1 as GEAIGNYY and CDR2 as EKD. In nucleotides, the CDR3 is TGTGCCTGTGACGCCGTACTGGGGGATACTGACGGCACCGATAAACTCATCTTT. It specifies CACDAVLGDTDGTDKLIF.

This clone showed up just a few times. TCRdb has a much larger clone's protein, which differs at residue 12 from the translation of this DNA, likely because of a read error; what is shown is the protein translated from the DNA. The chain couples TRDV1 to TRDJ1; tentatively, D is TRDD3 (5 bases). This CDR3 has 19 amino acids. V was cut by 0 bases and J by 1 base, with 21 bases left in between. From germline, CDR1 is TSWWSYY and CDR2 QGS. CDR3 nucleotides: TGTGCTCTTGGGGAACTATACATTCCCCGGAGGATAATCACCGATAAACTCATCTTT. Translated, it gives CALGELYIPRRIITDKLIF.

In its sample, this clone was seen a few times. A far larger clone is just one base off, so this is likely a read error. Other nucleotide sequences from this sample produce the same CDR3. The V gene is TRDV2, the J gene TRDJ1; 8 nucleotides line up with TRDD3. There are 17 residues in the CDR3. Germline-derived CDR1 and CDR2 are GEAIGNYY and EKD. The DNA of the CDR3 is TGTGCCTGTGACTACTGGGGGGACCATTCGTACACGGATAAACTCATCTTT. Amino acids: CACDYWGDHSYTDKLIF.

The table lists this clone with a few counts. A read error is likely here: a far larger clone is one base away. This sample also contains other DNA sequences that code for the same CDR3. The V call is TRDV2, the J call TRDJ3; 7 positions agree with TRDD3. Looked up from germline, CDR1 is GEAIGNYY and CDR2 is EKD. The length of the CDR3 is 22 residues. CDR3 amino acids: CACDTGLGPHWGSSWDTRQMFF. CDR3 nucleotide sequence: TGTGCCTGTGACACCGGTTTGGGTCCCCACTGGGGAAGCTCCTGGGACACCCGGCAGATGTTTTTC.

This clone qualifies as medium-sized (0.01 to 0.1%). A far larger clone is just one base off, so this is likely a read error. CDR3 coding DNA: TGTGCCTGTGACCGGTCTGAGGCCACTGGGGGATACTACCGGGACACCCGACAGATGTTTTTC. Protein: CACDRSEATGGYYRDTRQMFF. J is TRDJ3 and V is TRDV2; 12 bases agree with TRDD3. V was clipped by 3 bases and J by 5 bases; unmatched bases: 16. The CDR3 has 21 residues. CDR1 and CDR2 (germline): GEAIGNYY, EKD.

The chain employs TRDV2 and TRDJ1; 12 bases align to TRDD3. The CDR3 has 16 residues. Germline V gene lookup returns CDR1 GEAIGNYY and CDR2 EKD. J was trimmed by 2 bases and V by 5 bases; bases with no gene match: 8. The CDR3 is CACGTLGDTRTDKLIF. CDR3 DNA sequence: TGTGCCTGTGGCACACTGGGGGATACTCGGACCGATAAACTCATCTTT.

The chain joins TRDV2 to TRDJ3; TRDD3 matches at 12 bases. Germline-derived CDR1 and CDR2 are GEAIGNYY and EKD. The CDR3 is 22 residues long. Trimming took 0 bases from V and 5 from J; bases not matched to a gene: 16. The CDR3 sequence: CACDTPPISTGGYYRDTRQMFF. The DNA of the CDR3 is TGTGCCTGTGACACCCCCCCCATCAGTACTGGGGGATACTACCGGGACACCCGACAGATGTTTTTC.

Turning to this clone: The likely explanation is a read error, given a far larger clone one base away. The same CDR3 is also encoded by other DNA sequences in this sample. The J gene is TRDJ2, the V gene TRDV1; D is perhaps TRDD3 (5 bases). Germline V lookup: CDR1 TSWWSYY, CDR2 QGS. The CDR3 totals 15 residues. DNA of the CDR3: TGTGCTCTTGGGACGGAGGGATCTTTAACAGCACAACTCTTCTTT. As protein: CALGTEGSLTAQLFF.

By proportion, this clone is hyperexpanded (1% or more). The sample carries other DNA sequences with the same CDR3. The J gene is TRDJ1, the V gene TRDV1; perhaps TRDD2 as D (6 bases). Trimming cost V 3 bases and J 2 bases, with 34 bases left between them. Germline CDR1 reads TSWWSYY; CDR2 reads QGS. This CDR3 contains 22 residues. Written as DNA, the CDR3 is TGTGCTCTTGGGGAGGAGGTGGTCCTACTCAGGGACTCGGTACTGCGTACCGATAAACTCATCTTT. Protein sequence: CALGEEVVLLRDSVLRTDKLIF.